This T cell receptor beta chain was profiled in a study of CD8+CD57+ T cells in acquired aplastic anemia. Looking at the study overall: Across the sorted CD4+ and CD8+ cells, DNA amounts averaged about 3.2 ug. Regarding the study as a whole: In common between the patients and the controls were approximately 30 CD8+ CDR3 sequences.

About this clonotype itself: Its antigen is not identified.

There are 13 residues in the CDR3. Germline-derived CDR1 and CDR2 are SGHTA and FQGTGA. With 5 bases clipped from V and 14 bases from J, the junction kept 5 bases outside the gene matches. TCR beta VDJ combinations and CDR3 sequences were profiled from genomic DNA. TCRdb recomputed calls from the reads with MiXCR, one row per CDR3 protein. The sample shows about half a million distinct CDR3 sequences, roughly 34% of them seen only once. By flow cytometry, patients selected for sequencing had shown an expansion of CD8+CD57+ cells. Patients were treatment-naive when blood was sampled. The chain joins TRBV7-3 to TRBJ2-1; TRBD2 aligns across 14 bases. The sequenced material came from sorted CD4+, CD8+, or CD8+CD57+ T cells (not recorded which) from PBMCs. The source is a human donor with aplastic anemia. As DNA, the CDR3 is TGTGCCAGCAGCCCCGGGACTAGCGGGAGTGAGTTCTTC. Protein sequence: CASSPGTSGSEFF.